One sample yielded the 2 T cell receptor beta chains listed below, sequenced in a study of chemoradiotherapy in HPV16-positive cancers. Assay: immunoSEQ multiplex PCR; the TCRdb copy retains only in-frame clones and omits some. The sample records more than 5,500 clones, 60% to 80% being singletons. This sample was taken from a patient who underwent chemoradiotherapy. These receptors were obtained from a human donor with HPV-associated anogenital cancer.

The chain combines TRBV5-1 with TRBJ1-5; weak D call: TRBD1 (6 bases). V lost 3 bases and J 4 bases, leaving 14 bases between the germline ends. Germline CDR1 and CDR2: SGHRS and YFSETQ. This CDR3 is built from 15 residues. The CDR3 loop is CASSSCRGLNQPQHF. The CDR3 DNA reads TGCGCCAGCAGCTCCTGCAGGGGTTTGAATCAGCCCCAGCATTTT.

This clone occurred once. The chain uses TRBV9 and TRBJ1-2; perhaps TRBD1 as D (5 bases). Germline CDR1 reads SGDLS; CDR2 reads YYNGEE. CDR3 length: 13 residues. The germline V and J ends were trimmed by 7 bases and 7 bases, with 17 bases remaining between them. This CDR3 reads CASGQRGSFGYTF. CDR3 bases: TGTGCCAGCGGCCAAAGGGGTTCATTTGGCTACACCTTC.